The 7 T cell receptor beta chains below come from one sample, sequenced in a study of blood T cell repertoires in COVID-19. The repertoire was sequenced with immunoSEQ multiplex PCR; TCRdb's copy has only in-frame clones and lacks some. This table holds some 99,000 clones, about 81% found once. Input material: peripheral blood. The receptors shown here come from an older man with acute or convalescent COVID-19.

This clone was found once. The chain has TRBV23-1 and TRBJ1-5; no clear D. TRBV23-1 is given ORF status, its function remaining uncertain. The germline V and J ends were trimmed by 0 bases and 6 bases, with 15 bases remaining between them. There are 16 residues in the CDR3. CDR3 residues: CASSQSSGSLGQPQHF. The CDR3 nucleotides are TGCGCCAGCAGTCAATCGAGCGGGAGCTTGGGTCAGCCCCAGCATTTT.

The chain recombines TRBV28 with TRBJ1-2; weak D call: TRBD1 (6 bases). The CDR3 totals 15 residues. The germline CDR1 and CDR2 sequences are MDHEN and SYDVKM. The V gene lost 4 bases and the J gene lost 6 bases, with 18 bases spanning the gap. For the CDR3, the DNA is TGTGCCAGCAGTTCCGGACAGCTTCGTCCTAATGGCTACACCTTC. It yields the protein CASSSGQLRPNGYTF.

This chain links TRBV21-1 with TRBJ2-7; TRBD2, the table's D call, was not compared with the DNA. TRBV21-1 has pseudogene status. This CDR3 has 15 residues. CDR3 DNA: TGTGCCAGCAGCAAAGTCGGGACTGAAGCCTACGAGCAGTACTTC. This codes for CASSKVGTEAYEQYF.

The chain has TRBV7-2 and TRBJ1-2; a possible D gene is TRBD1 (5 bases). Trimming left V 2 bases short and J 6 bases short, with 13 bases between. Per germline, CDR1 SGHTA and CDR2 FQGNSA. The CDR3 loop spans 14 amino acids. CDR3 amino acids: CASSLSSREDGYTF. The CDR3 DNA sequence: TGTGCCAGCAGCTTAAGTTCCAGGGAGGATGGCTACACCTTC.

This CDR3 reads CASSPRDRNSPLHF. CDR3 nucleotides: TGTGCCAGCAGTCCCCGGGACAGGAATTCACCCCTCCACTTT. The V and J genes are TRBV6-5 and TRBJ1-6, with 8 bases lining up with TRBD1. Germline CDR1 reads MNHEY; CDR2 reads SVGAGI. V gave up 5 bases and J gave up 7 bases; unmatched junction bases: 4. The CDR3 has 14 residues.

CDR3 in amino acids: CSASFHGSEQYF. The CDR3 DNA is TGCAGTGCTAGTTTCCACGGGTCCGAGCAGTACTTC. This chain joins TRBV20-1 and TRBJ2-7, with D hard to call. Germline CDR1 and CDR2: DFQATT and SNEGSKA (reference sequence). This CDR3 contains 12 residues. Trimming cost V 3 bases and J 6 bases, with 12 bases left between them.

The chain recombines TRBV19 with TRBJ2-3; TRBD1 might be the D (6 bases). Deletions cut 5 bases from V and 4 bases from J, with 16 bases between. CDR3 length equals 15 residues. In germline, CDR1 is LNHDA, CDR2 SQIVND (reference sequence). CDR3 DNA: TGTGCCAGTAGTTCTAACAGGGCTCCCCCAGATACGCAGTATTTT. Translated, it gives CASSSNRAPPDTQYF.